The 30 T cell receptor beta chains below come from one sample, sequenced in a study of shared T cell receptors in the human thymus. TCRdb's copy holds only in-frame clones and misses some; the assay was immunoSEQ multiplex PCR. Among more than 550,000 clones listed, over 75% were seen once. The data also belong to a second study, concerning human thymus T cells.

The sequenced sample was thymocytes. The receptors derive from a girl less than two years old with a congenital heart defect.

V is TRBV28 and J is TRBJ2-3, with TRBD2 matching over 7 bases. The V and J ends lost 6 bases and 2 bases, in that order; junction bases with no gene match: 8. Germline V CDR1 and CDR2: MDHEN, SYDVKM. The length of the CDR3 is 15 residues. The CDR3 spells CASRGGDSFTDTQYF. The CDR3 coding sequence is TGTGCCAGCAGGGGGGGGGATTCTTTCACAGATACGCAGTATTTT.

The rearrangement links TRBV7-3 to TRBJ1-2; the match to TRBD1 covers 7 bases. The CDR3 has 18 residues. Trimming removed 5 bases from V and 2 bases from J; junction bases left unmatched: 17. Germline CDR1 reads SGHTA; CDR2 reads FQGTGA. The CDR3 region is CASSDLKQGRGPNYGYTF. DNA for the CDR3: TGTGCCAGCAGCGACCTAAAACAGGGGAGAGGCCCAAACTATGGCTACACCTTC.

The gene calls are TRBV5-1 and TRBJ1-1, with a tentative D call TRBD1 (6 bases). The ends were cut back, 4 bases at V and 3 bases at J, with 16 bases in the middle. CDR1 and CDR2 from the germline V gene are SGHRS and YFSETQ. The CDR3 runs to 15 residues. CDR3 DNA: TGCGCCAGCAGCCGCGGCAGGGGTTCTCACACTGAAGCTTTCTTT. Translating it yields CASSRGRGSHTEAFF.

As to this clone: Other DNA sequences in the sample encode the same CDR3. V usage is TRBV19 and J usage is TRBJ1-1, with a possible D match to TRBD1 (6 bases). Germline CDR1 is LNHDA and CDR2 is SQIVND (reference sequence). The germline V and J ends were trimmed by 6 bases and 4 bases, with 9 bases remaining between them. The CDR3 length is 12 residues. Here the CDR3 DNA reads TGTGCCAGTAGCCTGACAGGCACTGAAGCTTTCTTT. Amino acid sequence: CASSLTGTEAFF.

The V and J genes are TRBV18 and TRBJ1-5, with 7 positions matching TRBD1. The germline V gene has CDR1 KGHSH and CDR2 LQKENI. V shed 2 bases, J shed 6 bases, and the junction held 4 bases outside the gene matches. The CDR3 runs to 14 residues. The CDR3 nucleotides are TGTGCCAGCTCACCATCCCGACAGGGTCAGCCCCAGCATTTT. Protein sequence: CASSPSRQGQPQHF.

V usage is TRBV5-4 and J usage is TRBJ2-6; D possibly corresponds to TRBD1 (6 bases). The CDR3 has 15 residues. Germline V gene data show CDR1 as SGHNT and CDR2 as YYREEE (reference sequence). CDR3 sequence reads: CALTGNLTGANVLTF. The CDR3 coding sequence is TGTGCGTTAACAGGGAATTTGACTGGGGCCAACGTCCTGACTTTC.

In this sample, this clone turned up once. The chain carries TRBV7-9 and TRBJ2-3; D call uncertain. Germline assignment: CDR1 SEHNR and CDR2 FQNEAQ (reference sequence). This CDR3 spans 16 amino acids. V was cut by 5 bases and J by 6 bases, with 21 bases left in between. CDR3 sequence (DNA): TGTGCCAGCAGCCACAATAAGTTGACATTATTGGATACGCAGTATTTT. Protein sequence: CASSHNKLTLLDTQYF.

The chain uses TRBV28 and TRBJ1-6; 7 nucleotides line up with TRBD1. Germline CDR1 is MDHEN and CDR2 is SYDVKM. This CDR3 is built from 13 residues. After removal of 10 bases from V and 7 bases from J, the junction contained 7 bases not matched to a gene. The chain's CDR3 is CATQGQKNSPLHF. CDR3 DNA: TGTGCCACCCAGGGACAGAAAAATTCACCCCTCCACTTT.

This sequence joins TRBV7-2 and TRBJ2-5, with 12 nucleotides matching TRBD2. CDR3 length equals 19 residues. Germline V gene data show CDR1 as SGHTA and CDR2 as FQGNSA. Trimming cost V 5 bases and J 5 bases; bases outside gene matches: 18. The CDR3 nucleotides read TGTGCCAGCAGCGAAGCCGACCACCCTAGCGGGGGGGCCGATGAGACCCAGTACTTC. Translated, it gives CASSEADHPSGGADETQYF.

The J gene is TRBJ1-1, the V gene TRBV15, with 8 positions matching TRBD1. The length of the CDR3 is 17 residues. J was trimmed by 0 bases and V by 1 base; bases with no gene match: 7. Germline CDR1 reads LNHNV; CDR2 reads YYDKDF (reference sequence). The CDR3 nucleotides are TGTGCCACCAGCAGAGGTTACAGGGGGATTATGAACACTGAAGCTTTCTTT. This encodes CATSRGYRGIMNTEAFF.

V is TRBV15 and J is TRBJ1-4, with D hard to call. The CDR3 sequence is 16 residues long. Germline V gene data show CDR1 as LNHNV and CDR2 as YYDKDF (reference sequence). The V gene lost 0 bases and the J gene lost 8 bases, with 16 bases spanning the gap. The CDR3 protein is CATSRDPERHTEKLFF. CDR3 sequence (DNA): TGTGCCACCAGCAGAGATCCAGAAAGACATACCGAAAAACTGTTTTTT.

This chain joins TRBV7-9 and TRBJ1-3; tentatively, D is TRBD1 (6 bases). CDR3 length: 12 amino acids. The V gene's germline CDR1 is SEHNR and CDR2 FQNEAQ (reference sequence). V was clipped by 5 bases and J by 9 bases, with 11 bases between them. The CDR3 sequence is CASSGDNPTIYF. The DNA for the CDR3 is TGTGCCAGCAGCGGGGACAACCCCACCATATATTTT.

The chain recombines TRBV7-2 with TRBJ2-5; 7 nucleotides match TRBD1. After removal of 2 bases from V and 0 bases from J, the junction contained 9 bases not matched to a gene. Germline CDR1 is SGHTA and CDR2 is FQGNSA. CDR3 size: 17 residues. CDR3: CASSLSPPTGYQETQYF. The CDR3 region has the DNA TGTGCCAGCAGCTTATCCCCTCCGACAGGGTACCAAGAGACCCAGTACTTC.

The gene calls are TRBV15 and TRBJ1-2, with no clear D. CDR3 size: 17 residues. Trimming shortened V by 1 base and J by 0 bases, and 15 bases separated the two germline ends. Germline V gene lookup returns CDR1 LNHNV and CDR2 YYDKDF (reference sequence). For the CDR3, the DNA is TGTGCCACCAGCAGAGGAGGGCGCAGTGCCTCTAACTATGGCTACACCTTC. Translated: CATSRGGRSASNYGYTF.

V is TRBV15 and J is TRBJ2-2; TRBD2 aligns across 7 bases. The V gene end was trimmed by 8 bases and the J gene end by 4 bases; junction bases not matched to a gene: 7. Looked up from germline, CDR1 is LNHNV and CDR2 is YYDKDF (reference sequence). This CDR3 spans 14 amino acids. In nucleotides, the CDR3 is TGTGCCACCCGTCGAGCGGGACCCACCGGGGAGCTGTTTTTT. Encoded protein: CATRRAGPTGELFF.

This chain joins TRBV6-1 and TRBJ1-1, with D possibly matching TRBD1 (6 bases). This CDR3 has 17 residues. Germline V gene lookup returns CDR1 MNHNS and CDR2 SASEGT. V gave up 3 bases and J gave up 0 bases, with 17 bases separating them. The CDR3 sequence: CASSDELRTDVNTEAFF. CDR3 in DNA: TGTGCCAGCAGTGATGAGCTCAGGACAGATGTGAACACTGAAGCTTTCTTT.

This chain uses TRBV7-2 with TRBJ1-1; 9 bases are shared with TRBD1. This CDR3 comprises 14 residues. Trimming removed 0 bases from V and 9 bases from J; junction bases left unmatched: 5. Germline lookup yields CDR1 SGHTA and CDR2 FQGNSA. CDR3: CASSLARQGDQAFF. The CDR3 bases are TGTGCCAGCAGCTTAGCCCGACAGGGGGATCAAGCTTTCTTT.

In DNA, the CDR3 is TGTGCCACCAGCAGAGATTTCGGACAGGCTAGTAACTATGGCTACACCTTC. Translated: CATSRDFGQASNYGYTF. The rearrangement uses TRBV15 and TRBJ1-2; 7 bases fit TRBD1. The CDR3 covers 17 residues. Germline assignment: CDR1 LNHNV and CDR2 YYDKDF (reference sequence). V was pared by 0 bases and J by 1 base, with 8 bases of the junction left unmatched.

J is TRBJ1-2 and V is TRBV7-9; TRBD1 matches at 9 bases. CDR3 length: 16 residues. Trimming cost V 5 bases and J 4 bases; bases outside gene matches: 11. Germline assignment: CDR1 SEHNR and CDR2 FQNEAQ (reference sequence). CDR3 DNA sequence: TGTGCCAGCAGCGCGTACAGGGGGCCCCCTTCCTATGGCTACACCTTC. Encoded protein: CASSAYRGPPSYGYTF. Full variable domain (outside the CDR3, taken from reference TRBV7-9 and TRBJ1-2): DTGVSQNPRHKITKRGQNVTFRCDPISEHNRLYWYRQTLGQGPEFLTYFQNEAQLEKSRLLSDRFSAERPKGSFSTLEIQRTEQGDSAMYLCASSAYRGPPSYGYTFGSGTRLTVV.

The V and J genes are TRBV2 and TRBJ2-2; the D gene is possibly TRBD2 (5 bases). Germline V gene data show CDR1 as SNHLY and CDR2 as FYNNEI. The CDR3 totals 14 residues. Trimming took off 7 bases at V and 6 bases at J, with 15 bases between the two ends. This CDR3 is CASIGKRTPGELFF. CDR3 DNA: TGTGCCAGCATCGGGAAGCGAACCCCCGGGGAGCTGTTTTTT.

This clone was counted between two and nine times. The same CDR3 also results from other DNA sequences found in this sample. The genes are TRBV14 and TRBJ1-2; tentative D call: TRBD1 (6 bases). Per germline, CDR1 SGHDN and CDR2 FVKESK. V lost 0 bases and J 7 bases, leaving 12 bases between the germline ends. This CDR3 contains 14 residues. CDR3: CASSQDPGVSGYTF. CDR3 in DNA: TGTGCCAGCAGCCAAGATCCAGGGGTATCTGGCTACACCTTC.

This rearrangement joins TRBV30 to TRBJ1-2, with a weak D call TRBD1 (5 bases). Trimming took 8 bases from V and 0 from J, leaving 16 bases between them. The CDR3 has 14 residues. Germline V gene lookup returns CDR1 GTSNPN and CDR2 SVGIG (reference sequence). The CDR3 DNA sequence: TGTGCCGGACGGTCGGCAGGGTCTAACTATGGCTACACCTTC. Its protein is CAGRSAGSNYGYTF.

The chain has TRBV7-2 and TRBJ1-2; a weak D match, TRBD1 (6 bases). The CDR3 contains 16 residues. Looked up from germline, CDR1 is SGHTA and CDR2 is FQGNSA. V dropped 5 bases and J dropped 0 bases, with 16 bases sitting between them. CDR3 residues: CASSLSDRPSNYGYTF. The CDR3, as DNA: TGTGCCAGCAGCCTATCAGACAGGCCCTCTAACTATGGCTACACCTTC.

The CDR3 sequence is CASSLVAGLGIKNTEAFF. As DNA, the CDR3 is TGTGCCAGCAGCTTAGTTGCGGGGCTCGGAATAAAGAACACTGAAGCTTTCTTT. The chain has TRBV7-2 and TRBJ1-1, with D maybe TRBD1 (5 bases). CDR3 size: 18 residues. CDR1 and CDR2 (germline): SGHTA, FQGNSA. Trimming took 1 base from V and 1 from J, leaving 19 bases between them.

The CDR3 sequence is CASSHWGGSKNIQYF. The CDR3 coding sequence is TGCGCCAGCAGCCATTGGGGGGGGTCCAAAAACATTCAGTACTTC. This chain uses TRBV4-1 with TRBJ2-4; 7 bases are a match to TRBD2. Germline V gives CDR1 MGHRA, CDR2 YSYEKL. Trimming removed 3 bases from V and 2 bases from J; junction bases left unmatched: 4. This CDR3 spans 15 amino acids.

In its sample, this clone was seen a few times. The chain links TRBV2 to TRBJ2-7; 8 bases fit TRBD1. With V trimmed by 6 bases and J by 3 bases, 13 bases remained unmatched. Per germline, CDR1 SNHLY and CDR2 FYNNEI. The CDR3 extends over 16 amino acids. This CDR3 is CASSLLLRQGSYEQYF. The CDR3 DNA is TGTGCCAGCAGCCTTCTGTTAAGACAGGGGAGCTACGAGCAGTACTTC.

The count of this clone is one. The chain couples TRBV19 to TRBJ1-1; D not resolved. Germline V gene sequence: CDR1 LNHDA, CDR2 SQIVND (reference sequence). The CDR3 contains 11 residues. With 10 bases removed from V and 4 bases from J, the gap between germline ends came to 10 bases. The CDR3 here is CATTVGTEAFF. CDR3 nucleotide sequence: TGTGCCACCACAGTGGGCACTGAAGCTTTCTTT.

The chain is built from TRBV6-6 and TRBJ2-1, with TRBD1 matching 12 bases. Per the germline V gene, CDR1 is MNHNY and CDR2 is SVGAGI (reference sequence). The length of the CDR3 is 15 residues. The V segment lost 6 bases and the J segment 8 bases; nucleotides outside the gene matches: 8. The CDR3 sequence: CASRARDRGLDEQFF. In DNA form, the CDR3 reads TGTGCCAGCAGGGCCCGGGACAGGGGGCTGGATGAGCAGTTCTTC.

This chain connects TRBV5-1 to TRBJ2-7; 7 bases are shared with TRBD2. Germline CDR1 is SGHRS and CDR2 is YFSETQ. The CDR3 is 15 residues long. Trimming cost V 4 bases and J 7 bases; bases outside gene matches: 14. The CDR3 bases are TGCGCCAGCAGCCTCCGCCGGGGGGAGCTTCGAGAGCAGTACTTC. As protein: CASSLRRGELREQYF.

The CDR3 sequence: CASSDRVYGYTF. CDR3 nucleotides: TGTGCCAGCAGCGACAGGGTCTATGGCTACACCTTC. The gene calls are TRBV28 and TRBJ1-2; the match to TRBD1 covers 7 bases. CDR3 length: 12 residues. Germline V gene data show CDR1 as MDHEN and CDR2 as SYDVKM. The junction had 2 bases not matched to a gene; V was cut back by 6 bases and J by 4 bases.